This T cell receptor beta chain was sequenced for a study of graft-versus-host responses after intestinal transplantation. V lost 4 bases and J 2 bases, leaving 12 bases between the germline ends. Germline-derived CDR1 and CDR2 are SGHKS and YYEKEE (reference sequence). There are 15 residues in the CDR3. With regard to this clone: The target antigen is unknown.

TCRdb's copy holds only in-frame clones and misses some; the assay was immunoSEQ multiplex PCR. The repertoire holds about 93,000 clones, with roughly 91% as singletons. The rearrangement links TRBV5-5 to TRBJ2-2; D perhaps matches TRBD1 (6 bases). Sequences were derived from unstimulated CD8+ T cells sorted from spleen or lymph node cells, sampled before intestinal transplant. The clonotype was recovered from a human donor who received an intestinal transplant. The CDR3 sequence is CASSLGTLNTGELFF. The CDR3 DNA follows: TGTGCCAGCAGCCTGGGGACACTAAACACCGGGGAGCTGTTTTTT.